Listed here is a single T cell receptor (beta chain). Its antigen has not been determined. No base quality information exists; no much larger clone differs at one position. This sample was taken from a study of OX40 agonist ivuxolimab in advanced cancers. In the study overall: The costimulatory receptor OX40 (CD134) was targeted by ivuxolimab, a fully human IgG2 agonistic monoclonal antibody. Intravenous ivuxolimab was administered to patients every 2 weeks at six dose levels: 0.01, 0.1, 0.3, 1.5, 3 and 10 mg/kg. Of the approximately 50 dose-escalation patients, hepatocellular carcinoma was present in 19, melanoma in roughly 15, renal cell carcinoma in 9 and head and neck cancer in 9. The dose-escalation cohort was 82.7% male with a mean age of approximately 60 years, ranging from roughly 20 to 80. Prior anti-PD-1, anti-PD-L1 or anti-CTLA-4 therapy was permitted, and checkpoint inhibitors had been received by roughly two fifths of dose-escalation patients. Three dose-escalation patients achieved partial responses, one with hepatocellular carcinoma and two with cutaneous melanoma. The purpose of peripheral TCRbeta sequencing was to test whether ivuxolimab changed TCR sequence diversity and led to clonal T-cell expansion. The paper covers the monotherapy dose-escalation part of the phase I ivuxolimab trial, which included N of about 50 patients. Study-wide findings and limitations: Antigen specificity was not determined for the clonally expanded peripheral T cells. In partial responders in the 0.1-3.0 mg/kg groups, normalized peripheral clonal expansion was found to be among the lowest, especially among CD8+ T cells. Clonal expansion of both CD4+ and CD8+ blood T cells was observed from baseline to week 6 at doses 0.1 to 3.0 mg/kg. After ivuxolimab, more expanded clones were found on average in CD8+ T cells than in CD4+ T cells. Low levels of normalized T-cell clonal expansion were also seen in some patients who did not respond.

For sequencing of the TCRbeta CDR3 region, genomic DNA was extracted from the sorted cells. The immunoSEQ Assay was used to sequence the TCRbeta CDR3 regions. Here the immuneACCESS table is served through TCRdb, limited to in-frame sequences with V and J called. Missing clones are a known gap in these copies; in checked studies unresolved V genes cover under half, and the rest lacks a known reason. This sample holds some 100,000 clones; roughly 90% were observed only once. The ten largest clonotypes hold under 0.65% of the sample. The germline V gene supplies CDR1 MDHEN and CDR2 SYDVKM. Measured from the cysteine to the phenylalanine, the CDR3 is 13 residues long. Only CDR3 DNA remains: 39 bases, in frame from the first base. The trim is 8 bases for V and 4 bases for J, with a gap of 12 bases between the germline ends. Patients with a history of autoimmune disease or receiving systemic immunosuppression were excluded from the trial. Peripheral blood for TCR sequencing was drawn from every dose cohort at baseline, at cycle 4 day 1 and at cycle 7 day 1. Samples were obtained from an open-label, multicenter, first-in-human phase I dose-escalation trial of ivuxolimab. Adults with locally advanced or metastatic head and neck squamous cell, hepatocellular, melanoma or renal cell carcinoma were enrolled in the trial. CD4+ and CD8+ T cells were sorted separately from peripheral blood before TCR sequencing.

Sequencing used CD4+ or CD8+ T cells sorted from blood, obtained in a trial of the OX40 agonist ivuxolimab. The rearrangement joined TRBV28 to TRBJ1-3; a tentative D call is TRBD1 (6 bases match). This sequence originates from an adult with an advanced solid tumor such as melanoma, head and neck, liver or kidney cancer. The nucleotide sequence reads TGTGCCAGCGGCACCAGGGGAGGAAACACCATATATTTT. This yields the protein CASGTRGGNTIYF.